These 26 T cell receptor beta chains were all obtained from the same sample, sequenced in a study of blood T cell repertoires in COVID-19. Clones were sequenced by immunoSEQ multiplex PCR, and TCRdb holds only the in-frame ones, with some missing. Of 260,000 or so clones listed, about 87% were seen once; the top ten hold roughly 8.6%. Sequencing used peripheral blood. The source of these receptors is a human donor in a cohort sampled during active COVID-19.

The J gene is TRBJ2-4, the V gene TRBV7-9, with D tentatively TRBD1 (6 bases). V lost 5 bases and J lost 4, with 18 bases in between. CDR1 SEHNR and CDR2 FQNEAQ come from the germline V gene (reference sequence). This CDR3 has 16 amino acids. CDR3 DNA: TGTGCCAGCAGCAGCCGAGACAGGACCTATAAAAACATTCAGTACTTC. It translates to CASSSRDRTYKNIQYF.

The chain combines TRBV7-2 with TRBJ1-1, with 9 positions matching TRBD1. CDR1 is SGHTA and CDR2 is FQGNSA in the germline V gene. This CDR3 spans 14 amino acids. V lost 6 bases and J lost 1; bases outside the gene matches: 3. As DNA, the CDR3 is TGTGCCAGCAGAAGGGACAGGGAGAACACTGAAGCTTTCTTT. It translates to CASRRDRENTEAFF.

V is TRBV9 and J is TRBJ2-3; perhaps TRBD1 as D (6 bases). Germline V gives CDR1 SGDLS, CDR2 YYNGEE. Deletions cut 3 bases from V and 3 bases from J, with 20 bases between. The CDR3 runs to 17 residues. The CDR3 DNA sequence: TGTGCCAGCAGCGCCTCTCATGGGTTGAGGGGGACAGATACGCAGTATTTT. Translating gives CASSASHGLRGTDTQYF.

The rearrangement links TRBV5-6 to TRBJ2-5, with 12 positions matching TRBD2. Germline loops: CDR1 SGHDT, CDR2 YYEEEE. J lost 5 bases, V lost 2 bases, and 4 bases had no gene match. There are 15 residues in the CDR3. Written as DNA, the CDR3 is TGTGCCAGCAGCTTTGGGACTAGCGGGTGGGAGACCCAGTACTTC. This gives the protein CASSFGTSGWETQYF. Full variable domain (remainder filled in from reference TRBV5-6 and TRBJ2-5): DAGVTQSPTHLIKTRGQQVTLRCSPKSGHDTVSWYQQALGQGPQFIFQYYEEEERQRGNFPDRFSGHQFPNYSSELNVNALLLGDSALYLCASSFGTSGWETQYFGPGTRLLVL.

This chain joins TRBV15 and TRBJ2-7; the match to TRBD1 covers 11 bases. J lost 2 bases, V lost 3 bases, and 0 bases had no gene match. Germline loops: CDR1 LNHNV, CDR2 YYDKDF (reference sequence). The CDR3 runs 14 residues. The CDR3 loop reads CATSRDRGPYEQYF. The CDR3 DNA reads TGTGCCACCAGCAGGGACAGGGGGCCCTACGAGCAGTACTTC.

The chain employs TRBV11-2 and TRBJ2-1; D remains ambiguous. CDR1 is SGHAT and CDR2 is FQNNGV in the germline V gene. V gave up 5 bases and J gave up 8 bases, with 10 bases separating them. The CDR3 has 12 residues. CDR3 DNA: TGTGCCAGCAGCGTTACGGTGTATGAGCAGTTCTTC. It codes for CASSVTVYEQFF.

J is TRBJ1-4 and V is TRBV7-8; TRBD1 might be the D (5 bases). V dropped 4 bases and J dropped 7 bases, with 13 bases sitting between them. CDR1 is SGHVS and CDR2 is FQNEAQ in the germline V gene. The CDR3 runs 14 residues. For the CDR3, the DNA is TGTGCCAGCAGCTGGGGGGGGTCGGGTGAAAAACTGTTTTTT. Its protein product is CASSWGGSGEKLFF.

The V and J genes are TRBV24-1 and TRBJ2-3, with D possibly TRBD2 on 5 matching bases. V was shortened by 5 bases and J by 4 bases, with 12 bases between the two germline ends. The V gene's germline CDR1 is KGHDR and CDR2 SFDVKD. This CDR3 contains 14 residues. The CDR3 protein is CATSGTSSPDTQYF. In DNA, the CDR3 is TGTGCCACCAGTGGTACTAGTTCTCCAGATACGCAGTATTTT.

The V gene is TRBV6-5, the J gene TRBJ1-2, with D maybe TRBD1 (6 bases). The CDR3 contains 13 residues. The V end was cut by 6 bases, the J end by 7 bases, with 15 bases between. Germline values: CDR1 MNHEY, CDR2 SVGAGI. In DNA form, the CDR3 reads TGTGCCAGCAGGACAGGTGGGAAGGGTGGCTACACCTTC. The encoded protein is CASRTGGKGGYTF.

The chain carries TRBV2 and TRBJ2-7, with 8 nucleotides matching TRBD1. The V and J ends lost 6 bases and 0 bases, in that order; junction bases with no gene match: 7. CDR3 length equals 15 residues. Germline V gene data show CDR1 as SNHLY and CDR2 as FYNNEI. As DNA, the CDR3 is TGTGCCAGCAGCCCCAGGGGGCGCGACTCCTACGAGCAGTACTTC. Translating gives CASSPRGRDSYEQYF. Combining the CDR3 with reference TRBV2 and TRBJ2-7 gives the whole variable domain EPEVTQTPSHQVTQMGQEVILRCVPISNHLYFYWYRQILGQKVEFLVSFYNNEISEKSEIFDDQFSVERPDGSNFTLKIRSTKLEDSAMYFCASSPRGRDSYEQYFGPGTRLTVT.

The V call is TRBV7-3, the J call TRBJ1-1; no reliable D call. The CDR3 runs 13 residues. V lost 0 bases and J lost 4, with 6 bases in between. Looked up from germline, CDR1 is SGHTA and CDR2 is FQGTGA. CDR3 amino acids: CASSLTEVTEAFF. The DNA of the CDR3 is TGTGCCAGCAGCTTAACGGAGGTCACTGAAGCTTTCTTT.

The J gene is TRBJ2-7, the V gene TRBV6-5; a possible D gene is TRBD2 (5 bases). The germline V gene has CDR1 MNHEY and CDR2 SVGAGI. There are 10 residues in the CDR3. Trimming pared 6 bases from V and 7 bases from J, leaving 7 bases between. The DNA for the CDR3 is TGTGCCAGCAGACTAGGAGAGCAGTACTTC. This gives the protein CASRLGEQYF.

The genes are TRBV11-1 and TRBJ2-1; 10 bases map to TRBD2. Looked up from germline, CDR1 is SGHAT and CDR2 is FQDESV (reference sequence). CDR3 size: 15 residues. V was pared by 3 bases and J by 5 bases, with 4 bases of the junction left unmatched. This CDR3 is CASSLWTSGNNEQFF. CDR3 nucleotide sequence: TGTGCCAGCAGCTTGTGGACTAGCGGAAACAATGAGCAGTTCTTC.

This clone showed up just once. The chain links TRBV19 to TRBJ1-2, with 7 bases lining up with TRBD1. The ends lost 5 bases at V and 4 bases at J; junction bases unmatched: 10. This CDR3 is built from 15 residues. Germline CDR1 LNHDA, CDR2 SQIVND (reference sequence). In nucleotides, the CDR3 is TGTGCCAGTAGTCCCTCCCAGACAGGGCGCTATGGCTACACCTTC. Protein sequence: CASSPSQTGRYGYTF.

This sequence joins TRBV11-2 and TRBJ1-1; TRBD1 might be the D (5 bases). The CDR3 has 15 amino acids. Germline-derived CDR1 and CDR2 are SGHAT and FQNNGV. The germline V and J ends were trimmed by 0 bases and 0 bases, with 8 bases remaining between them. The CDR3 DNA sequence: TGTGCCAGCAGCTTAGAGGGAGGGGTGAACACTGAAGCTTTCTTT. This translates into CASSLEGGVNTEAFF.

The CDR3 DNA is TGTGCCAGCAGTTTCAGGGGGGCATCCTACGAGCAGTACTTC. Translating it yields CASSFRGASYEQYF. The chain links TRBV28 to TRBJ2-7; possibly TRBD1 for D (7 bases). This CDR3 is 14 amino acids long. CDR1 and CDR2 from the germline V gene are MDHEN and SYDVKM. Between the trimmed V and J ends, which lost 3 bases and 1 base, there was a span of 10 bases.

V and J are TRBV11-2 and TRBJ2-5; 11 nucleotides align to TRBD2. J was trimmed by 5 bases and V by 5 bases; bases with no gene match: 16. The CDR3 is made up of 18 amino acids. The germline V gene has CDR1 SGHAT and CDR2 FQNNGV. CDR3 region: CASSPLRVAGGPGETQYF. DNA for the CDR3: TGTGCCAGCAGCCCTCTAAGAGTAGCGGGGGGGCCGGGGGAGACCCAGTACTTC.

The V gene is TRBV5-6, the J gene TRBJ1-5; D possibly corresponds to TRBD1 (6 bases). The length of the CDR3 is 15 residues. In germline, CDR1 is SGHDT, CDR2 YYEEEE. Trimming cost V 0 bases and J 4 bases, with 11 bases left between them. The CDR3 reads CASSLVGTNNQPQHF. CDR3 bases: TGTGCCAGCAGCTTGGTTGGGACAAATAATCAGCCCCAGCATTTT.

The genes are TRBV5-1 and TRBJ2-3; 13 bases are shared with TRBD2. The J segment lost 6 bases and the V segment lost 4 bases, leaving 8 bases of the junction unmatched. Germline values: CDR1 SGHRS, CDR2 YFSETQ. The CDR3 has 16 residues. CDR3 sequence reads: CASSPGTSGNADTQYF. CDR3 sequence (DNA): TGCGCCAGCAGCCCCGGGACTAGCGGGAATGCGGATACGCAGTATTTT.

The gene calls are TRBV29-1 and TRBJ2-3; perhaps TRBD2 as D (6 bases). Per the germline V gene, CDR1 is SQVTM and CDR2 is ANQGSEA. V was cut by 7 bases and J by 2 bases, with 13 bases left in between. The CDR3 has 13 residues. The CDR3 loop is CSAGRRATDTQYF. CDR3 nucleotides: TGCAGCGCGGGGCGGAGGGCCACAGATACGCAGTATTTT.

This clone has only a few counts. Here the CDR3 reads CASSGGSGNTIYF. The CDR3 DNA is TGCGCCAGCAGCGGGGGCTCTGGAAACACCATATATTTT. V usage is TRBV10-1 and J usage is TRBJ1-3; weak D call: TRBD1 (5 bases). Germline values: CDR1 WNHNN, CDR2 SYGVQD (reference sequence). V lost 6 bases to trimming and J lost 0 bases, with 6 bases between them. This CDR3 is built from 13 residues.

J is TRBJ1-1 and V is TRBV6-2 or TRBV6-3; no firm D call. The CDR3 has 12 amino acids. CDR1 and CDR2 from the germline V gene are MNHEY and SVGEGT. Trimming pared 4 bases from V and 7 bases from J, leaving 10 bases between. The CDR3 loop is CASSLNRFEAFF. Written as DNA, the CDR3 is TGTGCCAGCAGTTTAAATCGTTTTGAAGCTTTCTTT.

The chain recombines TRBV2 with TRBJ1-4, with TRBD1 as a possible D gene (6 bases). Germline CDR1 and CDR2: SNHLY and FYNNEI. CDR3 length: 14 amino acids. Deletions cut 6 bases from V and 4 bases from J, with 12 bases between. The CDR3 sequence is CASRTTGFNEKLFF. CDR3 DNA: TGTGCCAGCAGGACGACAGGATTTAATGAAAAACTGTTTTTT.

This chain links TRBV25-1 with TRBJ2-1, with D possibly TRBD2 on 6 matching bases. V lost 3 bases and J 0 bases, leaving 15 bases between the germline ends. The CDR3 runs to 17 residues. Germline V gives CDR1 MGHDK, CDR2 SYGVNS. DNA for the CDR3: TGTGCCAGCAGTGATGTGGGAGTAGCGGCCTCCTACAATGAGCAGTTCTTC. Translated: CASSDVGVAASYNEQFF.

The chain uses TRBV19 and TRBJ1-5; D may be TRBD1 (6 bases). The germline V gene has CDR1 LNHDA and CDR2 SQIVND (reference sequence). Trimming took 4 bases from V and 6 from J, leaving 13 bases between them. The CDR3 has 14 amino acids. The CDR3 DNA reads as TGTGCCAGTAGTAAACAGGGCTTACGTCAGCCCCAGCATTTT. Protein: CASSKQGLRQPQHF.

The chain employs TRBV5-4 and TRBJ2-2; 7 positions match TRBD2. V lost 4 bases and J lost 1; bases outside the gene matches: 10. Germline CDR1 SGHNT, CDR2 YYREEE (reference sequence). The CDR3 is made up of 17 amino acids. The CDR3 DNA reads TGTGCCAGCAGCCCCCCCATAGCGGGTGGGAACACCGGGGAGCTGTTTTTT. Amino acid sequence: CASSPPIAGGNTGELFF.